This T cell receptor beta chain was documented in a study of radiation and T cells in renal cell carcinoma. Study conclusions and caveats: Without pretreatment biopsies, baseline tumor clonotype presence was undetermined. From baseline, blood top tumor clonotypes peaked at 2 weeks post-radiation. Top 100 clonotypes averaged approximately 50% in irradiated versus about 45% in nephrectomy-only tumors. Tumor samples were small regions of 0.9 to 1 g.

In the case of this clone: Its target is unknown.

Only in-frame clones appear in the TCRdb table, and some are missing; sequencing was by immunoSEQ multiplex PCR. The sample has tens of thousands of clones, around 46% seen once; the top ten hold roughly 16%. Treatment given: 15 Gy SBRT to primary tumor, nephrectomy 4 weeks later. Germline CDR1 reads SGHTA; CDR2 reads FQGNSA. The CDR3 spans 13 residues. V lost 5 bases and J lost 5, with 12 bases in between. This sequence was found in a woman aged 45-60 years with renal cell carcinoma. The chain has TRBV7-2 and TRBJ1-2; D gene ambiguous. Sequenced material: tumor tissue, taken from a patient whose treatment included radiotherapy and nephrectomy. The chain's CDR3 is CASSGSGYYGYTF. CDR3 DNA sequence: TGTGCCAGCAGCGGGTCGGGGTATTATGGCTACACCTTC.